The T cell receptor (beta chain) under discussion was sequenced for a study of control samples from healthy donors and cancer patients. Germline CDR1 SGDLS, CDR2 YYNGEE. V was pared by 1 base and J by 2 bases, with 10 bases between. The CDR3 consists of 14 residues. Clones were read by immunoSEQ multiplex PCR, and TCRdb kept only the in-frame ones, dropping some. The sample contains about 190,000 clones, approximately 92% of which appear only once. A single count supports this clone. This chain joins TRBV9 and TRBJ2-7, with D possibly matching TRBD1 (6 bases). This receptor was identified in a man aged 18 to 29 in good health. Sequencing input: blood. The chain's CDR3 is CASSVRGTPYEQYF. The DNA of the CDR3 is TGTGCCAGCAGCGTAAGGGGGACACCCTACGAGCAGTACTTC.